This T cell receptor beta chain appears in the sequencing data of a study of monozygotic twins with inflammatory bowel disease. Germline CDR1 and CDR2: MNHEY and SMNVEV (reference sequence). This CDR3 spans 16 amino acids. Molecular identifiers with 6-nucleotide sample barcodes were added during cDNA synthesis via template switching. For each CDR3 protein, TCRdb gives one entry from its re-call of the 5' RACE reads, without DNA. Its listing shows hundreds of thousands of distinct CDR3 sequences. The sample was blood. This sequence joins TRBV27 and TRBJ2-7; TCRdb selects TRBD1, and the lack of DNA leaves this call unchecked. The TCR comes from a human donor with ulcerative colitis or Crohn's disease, or a healthy co-twin of an affected twin (not recorded which). The chain's CDR3 is CASTPRGGANPYEQYF.